A selection of T cell receptor beta chains follows, all from one sample in a study of T cell responses to AZD1222 COVID-19 vaccine. Sequencing used immunoSEQ multiplex PCR; TCRdb keeps in-frame clones, though not all of them. The sample has 120,000 or so clones; about nine tenths are singletons. This specimen consisted of peripheral blood, obtained on day 0 of AZD1222 vaccination. These receptors originate from an adult in good health. CDR3s include the opening cysteine and the closing phenylalanine or tryptophan. Each record gives: J gene, D gene, V gene, clone size, CDR3 DNA, CDR3 protein. The D gene is left open where the match is weak. Only part of the rows carry a size: once, few, many, or a class if the clone is expanded.

>TRBJ2-7|TRBD1|TRBV30|-
TGTGCCGGACAGGCGTCCTACGAGCAGTACTTC
CAGQASYEQYF
>TRBJ1-5|-|TRBV9|-
TGTGCCAGCAGCGTAGATTCAGGGTTCGGCAATCAGCCCCAGCATTTT
CASSVDSGFGNQPQHF
>TRBJ2-1|-|TRBV29-1|few
TGCAGCGTTGAGCGCTCGACAGGCGCGCTTAGCTCCTACAATGAGCAGTTCTTC
CSVERSTGALSSYNEQFF
>TRBJ2-5|-|TRBV7-2|-
TGTGCCAGCAGCTTCCAAGAGACCCAGTACTTC
CASSFQETQYF
>TRBJ2-5|-|TRBV7-2|-
TGTGCCAGCAGCTTAGACAGGAAAGAGACCCAGTACTTC
CASSLDRKETQYF
>TRBJ1-4|-|TRBV30|-
TGTGCCTGGCGCGGCGGGGGGACTAATGAAAAACTGTTTTTT
CAWRGGGTNEKLFF
>TRBJ2-7|TRBD1|TRBV19|-
TGTGCCAGTAGTCCGGGACAGGGGATTTCCTACGAGCAGTACTTC
CASSPGQGISYEQYF
>TRBJ2-1|-|TRBV18|-
TGTGCCAGCTCAACGGGACTGGCGGGGGCCCCATTCTTC
CASSTGLAGAPFF
>TRBJ1-1|-|TRBV27|-
TGTGCCAGCAGTCAGACAAGGAAAACTGAAGCTTTCTTT
CASSQTRKTEAFF
>TRBJ2-6|-|TRBV24-1|-
TGTGCCACCAGTGATTTCCGGACGGGACACCTGACTTTC
CATSDFRTGHLTF
>TRBJ1-6|-|TRBV5-4|-
TGTGCCAGCAGCCCGGACGTAGATTCACCCCTCCACTTT
CASSPDVDSPLHF
>TRBJ2-2|-|TRBV5-4|-
TGTGCCAGCAGCTTAGACACCGGGGAGCTGTTTTTT
CASSLDTGELFF
>TRBJ1-5|-|TRBV7-3|-
TGTGCAGCGTTGGACACAAGCAATCAGCCCCAGCATTTT
CAALDTSNQPQHF
>TRBJ1-2|TRBD1|TRBV19|-
TGTGCCACCCGGGACAGTGTCTTAGGCTACACCTTC
CATRDSVLGYTF
>TRBJ1-6|-|TRBV7-9|-
TGTGCCAGCAGTGATACAGACAAGGGTAATTCACCCCTCCACTTT
CASSDTDKGNSPLHF
>TRBJ2-1|-|TRBV5-6|-
TGTGCCAGCAGTGCCGACAGGAGCTCCTACAATGAGCAGTTCTTC
CASSADRSSYNEQFF
>TRBJ1-2|-|TRBV12-3/TRBV12-4|-
TGTGCCAGCACCCCCCTTGTCTCAGGTGGCTACACCTTC
CASTPLVSGGYTF
>TRBJ2-7|TRBD1|TRBV6-4|-
TGTGCCAGCAGATCCGACAGGGTGCACACCCACGAGCAGTACTTC
CASRSDRVHTHEQYF
>TRBJ2-7|TRBD2|TRBV7-2|-
TGTGCCAGCAGCTTAGGAGCTAGCGGGGACTACGAGCAGTACTTC
CASSLGASGDYEQYF
>TRBJ2-2|TRBD1|TRBV28|-
TGTGCCACCCCTAGGGGGACAGGGAACACCGGGGAGCTGTTTTTT
CATPRGTGNTGELFF
>TRBJ2-2|-|TRBV10-3|-
TGTGCCATCCGGGGGCAGGGGGCGAACACCGGGGAGCTGTTTTTT
CAIRGQGANTGELFF
>TRBJ2-1|-|TRBV2|few
TGTGCCGGTGCTCAGGCCTACAATGAGCAGTTCTTC
CAGAQAYNEQFF
>TRBJ1-5|-|TRBV6-4|-
TGTGCCAGCAGTGAGTTCTATAGCAATCAGCCCCAGCATTTT
CASSEFYSNQPQHF
>TRBJ1-1|TRBD1|TRBV28|-
TGTGCCAGCAGTCCCCACAGGGGTGGGACTGAAGCTTTCTTT
CASSPHRGGTEAFF
>TRBJ2-3|TRBD2|TRBV7-9|-
TGTGCCAGCAGCGCCACTAGCGTCAGCACAGATACGCAGTATTTT
CASSATSVSTDTQYF
>TRBJ1-5|-|TRBV15|-
TGTGCCACCAGCCGGGAAGTGGTGCGGCAGCCCCAGCATTTT
CATSREVVRQPQHF
>TRBJ1-5|-|TRBV4-3|-
TGCGCCAGCAGCCAAGATTCGAAGGGGCTGCAGCCCCAGCATTTT
CASSQDSKGLQPQHF
>TRBJ1-2|-|TRBV12-3/TRBV12-4|-
TGTGCCAGCAGTAAACAGGAATTCTATGGCTACACCTTC
CASSKQEFYGYTF
>TRBJ2-5|-|TRBV7-2|-
TGTGCCAGCAGCTCCCCGGGTGGCCAAGAGACCCAGTACTTC
CASSSPGGQETQYF
>TRBJ2-2|-|TRBV11-3|-
TGTGCCAGCAGCCCCAGGGCGAATTGGGTCGGGGAGCTGTTTTTT
CASSPRANWVGELFF
>TRBJ1-1|TRBD1|TRBV19|-
TGTGCCAGTAGTTCCCACAGGGGCACTGAAGCTTTCTTT
CASSSHRGTEAFF
>TRBJ2-3|TRBD1|TRBV3-1/TRBV3-2|-
TGTGCCAGCAGCCCCGGACAGGGGACAGATACGCAGTATTTT
CASSPGQGTDTQYF
>TRBJ1-6|-|TRBV25-1|once
TGTGCCAGCAGTGCGACAGTAACTCTCTCACCCCTCCACTTT
CASSATVTLSPLHF